The clone carrying this T cell receptor (beta chain) was seen ten or more times. Its antigen is not identified. The entry originates in a study of T cells in Graves' hyperthyroidism and ophthalmopathy. Study-level results: Ophthalmopathy could be told apart from stable hyperthyroidism with a 13 V-J model. Most expanded thyroid clonotypes above 0.001 also appeared in blood.

Ophthalmopathy patients had moderate-to-severe active disease, CAS ≥3, NOSPECS ≥4, and disease duration under 3 months. An approximately 9.8 ml volume of fresh peripheral blood provided the PBMCs. There were TCR beta CDR3 regions amplified from RNA transcripts. The HTBI primer set drove a first-round RT-PCR of the TCR CDR3. One entry per CDR3 protein results from TCRdb running MiXCR on the multiplex PCR reads. The sample shows around 340,000 distinct CDR3 sequences, 15% to 20% of them seen only once. The CDR3 runs to 14 residues. Trimming took off 1 base at V and 3 bases at J, with 6 bases between the two ends. Germline lookup yields CDR1 SGHTA and CDR2 FQGTGA.

The clonotype was recovered from a woman in her forties with Graves' ophthalmopathy. Sequences were obtained from blood. J is TRBJ2-2 and V is TRBV7-3; D remains ambiguous. CDR3 protein: CASSLKTDTGELFF. The DNA for the CDR3 is TGTGCCAGCAGCTTAAAGACGGACACCGGGGAGCTGTTTTTT.